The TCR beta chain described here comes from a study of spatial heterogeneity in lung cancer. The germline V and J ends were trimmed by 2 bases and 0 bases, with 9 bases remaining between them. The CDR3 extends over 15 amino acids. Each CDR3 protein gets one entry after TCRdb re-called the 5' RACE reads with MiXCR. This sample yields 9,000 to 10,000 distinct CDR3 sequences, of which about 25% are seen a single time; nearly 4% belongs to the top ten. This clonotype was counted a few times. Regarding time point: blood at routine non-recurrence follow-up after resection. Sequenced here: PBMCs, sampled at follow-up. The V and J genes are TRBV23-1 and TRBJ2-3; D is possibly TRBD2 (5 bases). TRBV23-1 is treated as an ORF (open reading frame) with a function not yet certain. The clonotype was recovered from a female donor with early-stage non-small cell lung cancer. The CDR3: CASSQGGGSTDTQYF. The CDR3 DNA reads TGCGCCAGCAGTCAAGGTGGCGGGAGCACAGATACGCAGTATTTT.